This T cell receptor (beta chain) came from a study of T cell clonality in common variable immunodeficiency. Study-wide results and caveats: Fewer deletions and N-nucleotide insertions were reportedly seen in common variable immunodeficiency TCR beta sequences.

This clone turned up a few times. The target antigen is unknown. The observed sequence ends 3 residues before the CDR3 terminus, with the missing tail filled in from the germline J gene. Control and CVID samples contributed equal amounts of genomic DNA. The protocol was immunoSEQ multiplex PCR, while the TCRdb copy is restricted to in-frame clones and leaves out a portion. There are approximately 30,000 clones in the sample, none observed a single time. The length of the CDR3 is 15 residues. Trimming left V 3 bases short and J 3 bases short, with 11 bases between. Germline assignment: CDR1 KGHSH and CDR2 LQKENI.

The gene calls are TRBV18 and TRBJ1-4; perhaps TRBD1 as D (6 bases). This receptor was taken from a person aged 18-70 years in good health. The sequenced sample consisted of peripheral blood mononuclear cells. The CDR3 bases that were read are TGTGCCAGCTCACCGGTGACAGGTGCTAATGAAAAA. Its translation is CASSPVTGANEK. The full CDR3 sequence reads CASSPVTGANEKLFF.